This T cell receptor (beta chain) came from a study of cytomegalovirus exposure and HLA in healthy donors. In the case of this clone: Its antigen is undetermined.

Study-wide results and caveats: Reportedly, cytomegalovirus status was diagnosed with high sensitivity and specificity. 164 TCR beta chains were listed as cytomegalovirus-associated. In the 130 or so validation repertoires, approximately 93% of cluster scores exceeded 0, per a later analysis.

This CDR3 contains 15 residues. CDR1 and CDR2 (germline): MNHNS, SASEGT. The J segment lost 2 bases and the V segment lost 2 bases, leaving 6 bases of the junction unmatched. Here immunoSEQ multiplex PCR was the method, and the copy in TCRdb shows in-frame clones only, minus some. The sample has 300,000 to 400,000 clones; about nine tenths are singletons. The gene calls are TRBV6-1 and TRBJ2-7; 7 nucleotides agree with TRBD2. Sample: PBMCs. The sequence derives from a woman in her late teens or twenties in good health and CMV-seronegative. CDR3 sequence: CASSEWEGSPYEQYF. CDR3 coding DNA: TGTGCCAGCAGTGAATGGGAGGGGTCGCCCTACGAGCAGTACTTC.